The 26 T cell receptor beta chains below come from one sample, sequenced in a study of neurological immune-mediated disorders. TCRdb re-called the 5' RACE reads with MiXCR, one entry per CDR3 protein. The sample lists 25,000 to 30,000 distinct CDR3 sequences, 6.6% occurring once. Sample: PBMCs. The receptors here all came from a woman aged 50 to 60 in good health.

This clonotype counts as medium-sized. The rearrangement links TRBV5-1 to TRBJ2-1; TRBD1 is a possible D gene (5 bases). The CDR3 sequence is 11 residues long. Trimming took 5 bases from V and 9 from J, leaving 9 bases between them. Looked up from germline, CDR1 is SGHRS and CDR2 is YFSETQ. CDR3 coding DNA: TGCGCCAGCAGAGGGGAAATTGAGCAGTTCTTC. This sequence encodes CASRGEIEQFF.

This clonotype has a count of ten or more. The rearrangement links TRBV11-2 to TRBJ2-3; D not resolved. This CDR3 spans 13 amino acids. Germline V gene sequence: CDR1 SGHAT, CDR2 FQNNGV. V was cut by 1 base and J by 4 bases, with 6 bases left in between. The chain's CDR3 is CASSLGGSDTQYF. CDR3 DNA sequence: TGTGCCAGCAGCTTAGGGGGATCAGATACGCAGTATTTT.

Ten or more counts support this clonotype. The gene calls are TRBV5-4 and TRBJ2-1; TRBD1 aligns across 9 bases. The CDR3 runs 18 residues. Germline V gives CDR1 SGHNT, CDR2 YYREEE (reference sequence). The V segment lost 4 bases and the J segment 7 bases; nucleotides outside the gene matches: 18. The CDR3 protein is CASSLSTPGQGFVNEQFF. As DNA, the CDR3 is TGTGCCAGCAGCCTATCAACCCCGGGACAGGGTTTCGTAAATGAGCAGTTCTTC.

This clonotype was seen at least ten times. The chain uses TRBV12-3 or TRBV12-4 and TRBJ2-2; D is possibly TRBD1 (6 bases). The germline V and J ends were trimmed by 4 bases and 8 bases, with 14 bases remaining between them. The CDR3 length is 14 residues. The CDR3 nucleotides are TGTGCCAGCAGTTGGGGACAACTCGGAGGGGAGCTGTTTTTT. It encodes CASSWGQLGGELFF.

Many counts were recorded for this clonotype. This CDR3 is CSARAGFGRDQETQYF. DNA of the CDR3: TGCAGTGCTAGAGCAGGGTTCGGCAGGGACCAAGAGACCCAGTACTTC. The V gene is TRBV20-1, the J gene TRBJ2-5; D is perhaps TRBD1 (5 bases). Germline-derived CDR1 and CDR2 are DFQATT and SNEGSKA (reference sequence). The CDR3 is made up of 16 amino acids. The V and J ends lost 1 base and 0 bases respectively, with 15 bases between them.

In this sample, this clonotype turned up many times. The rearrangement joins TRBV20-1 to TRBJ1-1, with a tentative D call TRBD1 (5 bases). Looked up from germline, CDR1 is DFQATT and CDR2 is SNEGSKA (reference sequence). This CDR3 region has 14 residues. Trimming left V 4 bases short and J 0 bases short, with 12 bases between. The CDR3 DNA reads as TGCAGTGCTACCATGGGGGGGATGAACACTGAAGCTTTCTTT. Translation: CSATMGGMNTEAFF.

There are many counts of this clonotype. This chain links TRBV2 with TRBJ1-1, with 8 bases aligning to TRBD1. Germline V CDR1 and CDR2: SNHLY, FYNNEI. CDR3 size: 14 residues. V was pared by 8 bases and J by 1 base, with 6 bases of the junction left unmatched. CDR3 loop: CASGLQGANTEAFF. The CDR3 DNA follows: TGTGCCAGCGGGCTGCAGGGGGCGAACACTGAAGCTTTCTTT.

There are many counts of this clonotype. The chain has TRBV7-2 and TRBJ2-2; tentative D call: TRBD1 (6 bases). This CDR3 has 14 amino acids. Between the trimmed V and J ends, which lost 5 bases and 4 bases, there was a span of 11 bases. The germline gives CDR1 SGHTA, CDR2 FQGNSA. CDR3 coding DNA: TGTGCCAGCAGCCCCGGACAGATCACCGGGGAGCTGTTTTTT. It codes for CASSPGQITGELFF.

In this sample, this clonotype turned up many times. CDR3 loop: CASSLAAYEQYF. The CDR3 DNA sequence: TGTGCCAGCAGTCTAGCTGCCTACGAGCAGTACTTC. The chain links TRBV2 to TRBJ2-7; D possibly corresponds to TRBD2 (5 bases). In germline, CDR1 is SNHLY, CDR2 FYNNEI. CDR3 length: 12 residues. Trimming cost V 5 bases and J 2 bases, with 7 bases left between them.

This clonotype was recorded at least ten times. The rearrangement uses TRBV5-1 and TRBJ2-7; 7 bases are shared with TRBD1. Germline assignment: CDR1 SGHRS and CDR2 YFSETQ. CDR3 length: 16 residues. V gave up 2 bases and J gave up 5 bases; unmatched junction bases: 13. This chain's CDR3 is CASSFETGFSLDEQYF. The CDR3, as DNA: TGCGCCAGCAGCTTCGAGACAGGGTTCTCTTTGGACGAGCAGTACTTC.

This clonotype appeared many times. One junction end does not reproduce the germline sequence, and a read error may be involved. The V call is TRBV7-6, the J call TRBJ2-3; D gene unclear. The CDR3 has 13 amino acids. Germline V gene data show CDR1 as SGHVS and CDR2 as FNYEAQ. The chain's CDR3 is CASSVAARDTQYF. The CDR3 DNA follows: TGTGCCAGCAGCGTAGCAGCAAGGGATACGCAGTATTTT.

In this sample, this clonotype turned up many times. The CDR3 sequence: CASSLQNRGGNTIYF. The DNA of the CDR3 is TGTGCCAGCAGCTTACAGAACAGGGGCGGAAACACCATATATTTT. The genes are TRBV5-6 and TRBJ1-3, with 7 bases fitting TRBD1. V dropped 2 bases and J dropped 4; count of bases not matched to a gene: 6. The germline gives CDR1 SGHDT, CDR2 YYEEEE. CDR3 length: 15 amino acids.

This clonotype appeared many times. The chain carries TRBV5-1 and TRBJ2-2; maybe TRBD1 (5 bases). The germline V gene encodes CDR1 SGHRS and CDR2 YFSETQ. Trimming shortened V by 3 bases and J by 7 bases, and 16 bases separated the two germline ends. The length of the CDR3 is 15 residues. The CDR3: CASSSTYQGSGELFF. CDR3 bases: TGCGCCAGCAGCTCGACTTATCAGGGTAGCGGGGAGCTGTTTTTT.

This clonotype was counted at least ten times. For the CDR3, the DNA is TGCAGTGCTCAAACCCCGGGACATAACAATGAGCAGTTCTTC. It encodes CSAQTPGHNNEQFF. V and J are TRBV20-1 and TRBJ2-1; tentatively, D is TRBD1 (6 bases). The CDR3 contains 14 residues. The germline V gene encodes CDR1 DFQATT and CDR2 SNEGSKA (reference sequence). Trimming removed 5 bases at V and 5 bases at J, with 16 bases between.

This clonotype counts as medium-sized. This CDR3 is CASSRDSTSTDTQYF. The CDR3 DNA reads TGCGCCAGCAGCCGGGATTCTACTAGCACAGATACGCAGTATTTT. The chain is built from TRBV5-1 and TRBJ2-3; TRBD2 is a possible D gene (5 bases). The CDR3 loop spans 15 amino acids. The V and J ends lost 4 bases and 0 bases respectively, with 12 bases between them. From germline, CDR1 is SGHRS and CDR2 YFSETQ.

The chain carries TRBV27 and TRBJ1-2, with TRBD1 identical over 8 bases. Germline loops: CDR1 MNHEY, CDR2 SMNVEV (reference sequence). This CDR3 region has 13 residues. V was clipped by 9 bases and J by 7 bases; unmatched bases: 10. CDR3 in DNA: TGTGCCAGTCCCATCGGACAGGGAGGTGGCTACACCTTC. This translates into CASPIGQGGGYTF.

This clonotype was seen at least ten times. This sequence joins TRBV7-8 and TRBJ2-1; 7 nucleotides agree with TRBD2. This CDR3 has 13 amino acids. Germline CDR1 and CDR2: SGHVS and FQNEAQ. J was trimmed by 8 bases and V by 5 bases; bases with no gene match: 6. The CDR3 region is CASSVGEGHEQFF. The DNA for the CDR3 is TGTGCCAGCAGCGTAGGGGAGGGTCATGAGCAGTTCTTC.

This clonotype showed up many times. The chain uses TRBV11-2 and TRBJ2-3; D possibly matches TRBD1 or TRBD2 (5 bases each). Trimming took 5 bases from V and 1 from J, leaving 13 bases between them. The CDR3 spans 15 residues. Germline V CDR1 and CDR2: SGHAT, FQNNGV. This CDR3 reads CASSAIGDRTDTQYF. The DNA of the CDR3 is TGTGCCAGCAGCGCTATTGGGGACCGCACAGATACGCAGTATTTT.

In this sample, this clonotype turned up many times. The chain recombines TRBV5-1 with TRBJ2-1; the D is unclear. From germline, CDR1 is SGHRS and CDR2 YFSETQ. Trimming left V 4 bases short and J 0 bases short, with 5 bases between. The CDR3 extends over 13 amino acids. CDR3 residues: CASSQSSYNEQFF. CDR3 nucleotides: TGCGCCAGCAGCCAGAGCTCCTACAATGAGCAGTTCTTC.

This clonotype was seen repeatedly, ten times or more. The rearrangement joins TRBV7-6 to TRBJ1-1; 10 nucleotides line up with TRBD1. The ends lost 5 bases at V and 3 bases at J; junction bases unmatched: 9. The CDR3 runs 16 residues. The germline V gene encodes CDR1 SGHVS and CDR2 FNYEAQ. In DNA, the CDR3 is TGTGCCAGCAGCCTAGGGACAGGGGTGAAGGACACTGAAGCTTTCTTT. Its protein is CASSLGTGVKDTEAFF.

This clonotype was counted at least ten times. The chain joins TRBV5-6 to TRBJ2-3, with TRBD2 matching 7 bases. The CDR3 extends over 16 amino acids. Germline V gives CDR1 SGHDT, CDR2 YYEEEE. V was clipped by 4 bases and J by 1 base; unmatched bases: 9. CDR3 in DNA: TGTGCCAGCAGCCATCGGGGAGGGGCTGGCACAGATACGCAGTATTTT. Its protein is CASSHRGGAGTDTQYF.

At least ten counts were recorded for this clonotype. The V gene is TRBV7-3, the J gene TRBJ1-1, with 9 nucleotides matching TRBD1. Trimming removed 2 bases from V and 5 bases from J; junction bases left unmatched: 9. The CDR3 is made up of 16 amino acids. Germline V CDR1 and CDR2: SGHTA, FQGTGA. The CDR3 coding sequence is TGTGCCAGCAGCTTATGGGGAACAGGGGGCCGGACTGAAGCTTTCTTT. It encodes CASSLWGTGGRTEAFF.

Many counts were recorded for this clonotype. The CDR3 nucleotides read TGCAGTGCAACGAGGCAGTTAGCTAACTATGGCTACACCTTC. The encoded protein is CSATRQLANYGYTF. V gene TRBV20-1 combines with J gene TRBJ1-2; the D is unclear. Per the germline V gene, CDR1 is DFQATT and CDR2 is SNEGSKA (reference sequence). V lost 6 bases and J 0 bases, leaving 14 bases between the germline ends. This CDR3 is 14 amino acids long.

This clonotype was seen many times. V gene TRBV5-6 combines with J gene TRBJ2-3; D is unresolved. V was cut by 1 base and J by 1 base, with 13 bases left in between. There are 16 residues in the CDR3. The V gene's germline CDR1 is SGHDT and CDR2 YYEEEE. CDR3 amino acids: CASSLRLPYGTDTQYF. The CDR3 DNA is TGTGCCAGCAGCTTGCGGCTCCCTTACGGCACAGATACGCAGTATTTT.

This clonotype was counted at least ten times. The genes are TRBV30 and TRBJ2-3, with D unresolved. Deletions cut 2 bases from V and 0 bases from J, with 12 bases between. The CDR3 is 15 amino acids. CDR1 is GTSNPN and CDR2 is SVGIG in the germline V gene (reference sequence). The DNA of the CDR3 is TGTGCCTGGAGTCTTGGCGGAACTAGCACAGATACGCAGTATTTT. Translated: CAWSLGGTSTDTQYF.

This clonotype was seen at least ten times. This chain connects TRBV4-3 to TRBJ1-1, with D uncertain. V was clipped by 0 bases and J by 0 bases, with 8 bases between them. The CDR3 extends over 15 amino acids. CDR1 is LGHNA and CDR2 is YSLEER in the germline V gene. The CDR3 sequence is CASSQERLMNTEAFF. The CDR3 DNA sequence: TGCGCCAGCAGCCAAGAACGTTTAATGAACACTGAAGCTTTCTTT.